The present T cell receptor beta chain was sequenced within a study of blood T cells in healthy people across ages. For the second PCR, which ran for roughly 6 to 12 cycles, a sample-barcoded 5' primer and a J-beta primer mix were used. Every cDNA was tagged by a template-switch adaptor with 12 random nucleotides. A single record per CDR3 protein comes from TCRdb applying MiXCR to the 5' RACE reads. Of over a million distinct CDR3 sequences listed, around 59% are singletons. Germline CDR1 and CDR2: SNHLY and FYNNEI. V was clipped by 11 bases and J by 5 bases, with 17 bases between them. The CDR3 has 13 amino acids. With regard to this clonotype: Antigen: not known.

Regarding the study as a whole: Donor CMV infection status was unknown, possibly confounding age-related changes in expanded clonotypes.

The V and J genes are TRBV2 and TRBJ2-3; D tentatively reads TRBD1 or TRBD2 (6 bases each). The sequencing input was blood. The receptor was derived from a young man in good health. The CDR3 spells CAGTGGSIDTQYF. The CDR3 nucleotides read TGTGCCGGCACCGGGGGCTCGATAGATACGCAGTATTTT.